This TCR beta chain was profiled in a study of Ad26.COV2.S vaccination and SARS-CoV-2 variants. Profiling relied on immunoSEQ multiplex PCR, and the TCRdb table lists in-frame clones only, not all of them. The table records some 420,000 clones, roughly 90% of them present only once. This clone was seen a single time. Treatment reported: around 19 received Ad26.COV2.S at low or high dose, single or two shots; five or six received placebo; per-sample allocation not given. Sampling was done on day 63 after the first vaccine or placebo injection. The sample here was peripheral blood, taken in a trial of Ad26.COV2.S vaccine versus placebo. The clonotype originates from a person aged 18-65 years who received the Ad26.COV2.S COVID-19 vaccine or a placebo.

The CDR3 region is CASSYGDIGGTLEQYF. The CDR3 DNA reads TGTGCCAGCAGTTATGGTGATATCGGGGGGACCCTCGAGCAGTACTTC. The chain couples TRBV6-5 to TRBJ2-7; TRBD2 agrees at 7 bases. In germline, CDR1 is MNHEY, CDR2 SVGAGI. The CDR3 contains 16 residues. V was pared by 3 bases and J by 6 bases, with 14 bases of the junction left unmatched.